These 21 T cell receptor beta chains share one sample of origin, sequenced in a study of beta chain features in type 1 diabetes. Findings and caveats of the study: Shortening of TCRB CDR3s, moderate but significant, appeared in all four CD4+ subsets of Type 1 diabetes patients.

Their cognate antigens are unknown. Expressed TCRB transcripts were sequenced after all isolated RNA was converted to cDNA. Method: immunoSEQ multiplex PCR; TCRdb's copy keeps in-frame clones and lacks some. The sample carries 310,000 or so clones, around 16% recorded once. The sample consisted of naive CD4+ T cells from blood. Receptors were obtained from a man aged 18 to 30 with type 1 diabetes.

This clone has just a few counts. The V gene is TRBV9, the J gene TRBJ2-5; TRBD2 matches at 7 bases. Germline CDR1 reads SGDLS; CDR2 reads YYNGEE. Losses at the gene ends were 4 bases for V and 5 bases for J; bases not matched to a gene: 11. The CDR3 runs 15 residues. The CDR3: CASSPRGRAEETQYF. CDR3 DNA sequence: TGTGCCAGCAGCCCCCGGGGGAGGGCTGAGGAGACCCAGTACTTC.

The V gene is TRBV30, the J gene TRBJ1-2; D possibly corresponds to TRBD1 (6 bases). There are 16 residues in the CDR3. Trimming took off 3 bases at V and 4 bases at J, with 21 bases between the two ends. In germline, CDR1 is GTSNPN, CDR2 SVGIG (reference sequence). This CDR3 reads CAWRKAGVPLLYGYTF. CDR3 in DNA: TGTGCCTGGAGAAAGGCAGGGGTCCCGCTGCTCTATGGCTACACCTTC.

V and J are TRBV11-2 and TRBJ2-3; TRBD1 might be the D (6 bases). V was shortened by 5 bases and J by 0 bases, with 9 bases between the two germline ends. The germline V gene encodes CDR1 SGHAT and CDR2 FQNNGV. This CDR3 spans 14 amino acids. Here the CDR3 reads CASSRGGSTDTQYF. For the CDR3, the DNA is TGTGCCAGCAGCCGAGGGGGAAGCACAGATACGCAGTATTTT. Together with reference TRBV11-2 and TRBJ2-3, the CDR3 gives the full variable domain: EAGVAQSPRYKIIEKRQSVAFWCNPISGHATLYWYQQILGQGPKLLIQFQNNGVVDDSQLPKDRFSAERLKGVDSTLKIQPAKLEDSAVYLCASSRGGSTDTQYFGPGTRLTVL.

This CDR3 is CAWSRGAGVQETQYF. CDR3 nucleotides: TGTGCCTGGAGTCGGGGAGCGGGGGTCCAAGAGACCCAGTACTTC. The chain carries TRBV30 and TRBJ2-5; 8 nucleotides align to TRBD2. J was trimmed by 1 base and V by 2 bases; bases with no gene match: 6. The CDR3 has 15 amino acids. Germline CDR1 is GTSNPN and CDR2 is SVGIG (reference sequence).

The V and J genes are TRBV28 and TRBJ1-2; D is ambiguous. With 5 bases removed from V and 8 bases from J, the gap between germline ends came to 6 bases. The V gene's germline CDR1 is MDHEN and CDR2 SYDVKM. The CDR3 runs to 10 residues. This CDR3 is CASSSVGYTF. CDR3 nucleotide sequence: TGTGCCAGCAGTAGCGTCGGCTACACCTTC.

The chain carries TRBV2 and TRBJ2-7, with no clear D. There are 14 residues in the CDR3. Germline CDR1 and CDR2: SNHLY and FYNNEI. The ends were cut back, 1 base at V and 2 bases at J, with 9 bases in the middle. CDR3 nucleotide sequence: TGTGCCAGCAGTGAAGGCTTTTCTACCTACGAGCAGTACTTC. It translates to CASSEGFSTYEQYF.

V and J are TRBV19 and TRBJ1-1, with TRBD1 matching 11 bases. This CDR3 contains 17 residues. Germline CDR1 is LNHDA and CDR2 is SQIVND (reference sequence). J gave up 0 bases and V 3 bases, and 6 bases lay outside the gene matches. The CDR3 nucleotides read TGTGCCAGTAGTATTCGGACAGGGGGCACGATGAACACTGAAGCTTTCTTT. Translation: CASSIRTGGTMNTEAFF.

The V and J genes are TRBV7-6 and TRBJ2-7, with 8 bases that match TRBD1. V dropped 4 bases and J dropped 0; count of bases not matched to a gene: 8. Germline CDR1 SGHVS, CDR2 FNYEAQ. The CDR3 has 16 amino acids. The CDR3 DNA reads as TGTGCCAGCAGCTCCCGACGGGACAGGAGCTCCTACGAGCAGTACTTC. It yields the protein CASSSRRDRSSYEQYF.

The chain couples TRBV11-2 to TRBJ2-5; tentative D call: TRBD1 (6 bases). Trimming removed 5 bases from V and 4 bases from J, with 14 bases in between. The CDR3 runs to 14 residues. Germline CDR1 is SGHAT and CDR2 is FQNNGV. CDR3 protein: CASSPQRQVETQYF. The DNA for the CDR3 is TGTGCCAGCAGCCCACAGAGACAGGTAGAGACCCAGTACTTC.

This clone was counted a few times. The chain is built from TRBV27 and TRBJ1-2; 8 bases fit TRBD1. The CDR3 is made up of 13 amino acids. V lost 6 bases to trimming and J lost 7 bases; unmatched junction nucleotides: 7. Per the germline V gene, CDR1 is MNHEY and CDR2 is SMNVEV (reference sequence). CDR3 in amino acids: CASRTDRVGGYTF. The DNA of the CDR3 is TGTGCCAGCAGGACGGACAGGGTTGGTGGCTACACCTTC.

This clone has just a few counts. The chain uses TRBV18 and TRBJ2-3, with D perhaps matching TRBD2 (6 bases). Germline V gives CDR1 KGHSH, CDR2 LQKENI. Trimming took off 3 bases at V and 0 bases at J, with 7 bases between the two ends. The CDR3 consists of 14 residues. CDR3 bases: TGTGCCAGCTCACCGGGACTGAGCACAGATACGCAGTATTTT. It translates to CASSPGLSTDTQYF.

This sequence joins TRBV7-9 and TRBJ2-3; 7 nucleotides align to TRBD2. After removal of 5 bases from V and 0 bases from J, the junction contained 5 bases not matched to a gene. This CDR3 has 15 amino acids. CDR1 and CDR2 (germline): SEHNR, FQNEAQ (reference sequence). The CDR3 nucleotides read TGTGCCAGCAGCCCTAGCGGATGGAGCACAGATACGCAGTATTTT. It is translated as CASSPSGWSTDTQYF. Full variable domain (rest looked up from reference TRBV7-9 and TRBJ2-3): DTGVSQNPRHKITKRGQNVTFRCDPISEHNRLYWYRQTLGQGPEFLTYFQNEAQLEKSRLLSDRFSAERPKGSFSTLEIQRTEQGDSAMYLCASSPSGWSTDTQYFGPGTRLTVL.

This chain joins TRBV30 and TRBJ1-2, with D possibly matching TRBD1 (5 bases). V lost 0 bases to trimming and J lost 14 bases, with 13 bases between them. CDR3 length equals 11 residues. The germline V gene encodes CDR1 GTSNPN and CDR2 SVGIG (reference sequence). CDR3 sequence: CAWSVQTAGTF. Written as DNA, the CDR3 is TGTGCCTGGAGTGTACAGACAGCCGGAACCTTC.

The CDR3 DNA is TGTGCCAGCAGTGAATTTCGGGGAACGGACAAAAACATTCAGTACTTC. Translating it yields CASSEFRGTDKNIQYF. The chain links TRBV6-1 to TRBJ2-4; D is perhaps TRBD2 (5 bases). Germline CDR1 is MNHNS and CDR2 is SASEGT. Trimming cost V 2 bases and J 3 bases, with 14 bases left between them. The CDR3 runs to 16 residues.

The gene calls are TRBV29-1 and TRBJ1-1; TRBD1 matches 7 bases. CDR3 length: 15 amino acids. With 0 bases clipped from V and 4 bases from J, the junction kept 8 bases outside the gene matches. Germline V gene data show CDR1 as SQVTM and CDR2 as ANQGSEA. CDR3 protein: CSVEDYRQGGTEAFF. In DNA form, the CDR3 reads TGCAGCGTTGAAGATTATCGACAGGGTGGCACTGAAGCTTTCTTT.

V is TRBV19 and J is TRBJ2-1; 11 nucleotides match TRBD2. Germline values: CDR1 LNHDA, CDR2 SQIVND (reference sequence). This CDR3 has 16 residues. V shed 5 bases, J shed 7 bases, and the junction held 10 bases outside the gene matches. The DNA for the CDR3 is TGTGCCAGTAGTCCGACTAGCGGGATCCCCTTTAATGAGCAGTTCTTC. Translated, it gives CASSPTSGIPFNEQFF.

The J gene is TRBJ2-1, the V gene TRBV11-2; D gene ambiguous. V was shortened by 4 bases and J by 1 base, with 11 bases between the two germline ends. This CDR3 is built from 15 residues. The germline CDR1 and CDR2 sequences are SGHAT and FQNNGV. The CDR3 sequence: CASSSMRYSYNEQFF. For the CDR3, the DNA is TGTGCCAGCAGCTCCATGCGTTATTCCTACAATGAGCAGTTCTTC.

In its sample, this clone was seen a few times. The chain uses TRBV28 and TRBJ1-1, with D tentatively TRBD1 (5 bases). The V end was cut by 1 base, the J end by 4 bases, with 10 bases between. The CDR3 totals 14 residues. Germline V gene data show CDR1 as MDHEN and CDR2 as SYDVKM. The CDR3 here is CASSLSRGGTEAFF. The CDR3 bases are TGTGCCAGCAGTTTATCTAGGGGCGGCACTGAAGCTTTCTTT.

The rearrangement joins TRBV4-3 to TRBJ1-1, with D possibly TRBD1 on 5 matching bases. The CDR3 is 14 residues long. Germline V CDR1 and CDR2: LGHNA, YSLEER. Trimming removed 1 base from V and 4 bases from J, with 10 bases in between. As DNA, the CDR3 is TGCGCCAGCAGCCAAGGTACAGGTCGCACTGAAGCTTTCTTT. This gives the protein CASSQGTGRTEAFF.

This clone came up a few times. The chain carries TRBV14 and TRBJ1-2; perhaps TRBD1 as D (5 bases). This CDR3 is built from 15 residues. V lost 7 bases, J lost 5 bases, and 20 bases lay in between. CDR1 is SGHDN and CDR2 is FVKESK in the germline V gene. The CDR3 is CASKIESRASYGYTF. Written as DNA, the CDR3 is TGTGCCAGCAAAATCGAGTCCAGGGCCAGTTATGGCTACACCTTC. The full variable domain, rest sourced from reference TRBV14 and TRBJ1-2, is EAGVTQFPSHSVIEKGQTVTLRCDPISGHDNLYWYRRVMGKEIKFLLHFVKESKQDESGMPNNRFLAERTGGTYSTLKVQPAELEDSGVYFCASKIESRASYGYTFGSGTRLTVV.

The CDR3, as DNA: TGTGCCAGCAGTTTAGGGGCTACTTACGAGCAGTACTTC. Protein sequence: CASSLGATYEQYF. The V call is TRBV28, the J call TRBJ2-7; D is possibly TRBD1 (5 bases). This CDR3 spans 13 amino acids. Germline-derived CDR1 and CDR2 are MDHEN and SYDVKM. The V end was cut by 2 bases, the J end by 4 bases, with 9 bases between.